This is a list of T cell receptor beta chains from one sample in a study of T cells in localized non-small cell lung cancer. Profiled with immunoSEQ multiplex PCR; TCRdb holds only in-frame clones, not every one. The sample yields around 33,000 clones, approximately 88% seen once. The starting material was peripheral blood, obtained before any cancer treatment. The source of these receptors is a woman aged 40 to 75 with stage I lung adenocarcinoma. Both conserved end residues are part of each CDR3.

CDR3aa: CASSLTGTSSSYEQYF
v_gene: TRBV7-3

CDR3aa: CASSGTGEKAFF
v_gene: TRBV28

CDR3aa: CASSAGGTGGYTF
v_gene: TRBV10-1

CDR3aa: CASSSGQGANYGYTF
v_gene: TRBV7-9

CDR3aa: CASSPGHNNEQFF
v_gene: TRBV18

CDR3aa: CASSLRVGQAIPLHF
v_gene: TRBV11-2

CDR3aa: CASSAGVTGELFF
v_gene: TRBV4-1

CDR3aa: CASSFSRTDEKLFF
v_gene: TRBV28

CDR3aa: CASSLEGGRFYGYTF
v_gene: TRBV5-1

CDR3aa: CASSFAYEQYF
v_gene: TRBV11-2

CDR3aa: CASSPAGWSTEAFF
v_gene: TRBV6-4

CDR3aa: CASSRTRSGALHF
v_gene: TRBV6-6

CDR3aa: CASSEQGEGYEQYF
v_gene: TRBV2

CDR3aa: CASSLFGMTTNEKLFF
v_gene: TRBV7-2

CDR3aa: CASSVQAGGLYEQYF
v_gene: TRBV9

CDR3aa: CASSYAGLGSNQPQHF
v_gene: TRBV5-4

CDR3aa: CASSTQGYTDTQYF
v_gene: TRBV6-1

CDR3aa: CASSPRAAGTSGNTIYF
v_gene: TRBV18

CDR3aa: CASSRGDSLSETQYF
v_gene: TRBV6-6

CDR3aa: CASSTQPQGGYTF
v_gene: TRBV19

CDR3aa: CASSYGGGSSYNEQFF
v_gene: TRBV6-5

CDR3aa: CASSEGTDNNEQFF
v_gene: TRBV6-4

CDR3aa: CASSERDRGGSDTQYF
v_gene: TRBV2

CDR3aa: CASSWGWGDEQFF
v_gene: TRBV5-8

CDR3aa: CASSLRTSGGNEQYF
v_gene: TRBV18

CDR3aa: CASSPTGAANYGYTF
v_gene: TRBV18

CDR3aa: CASSLETGIYGYTF
v_gene: TRBV28

CDR3aa: CASSGGSADMNTEAFF
v_gene: TRBV28

CDR3aa: CASSWQGFSEAFF
v_gene: TRBV28

CDR3aa: CSVEDVRKPGAEAFF
v_gene: TRBV29-1

CDR3aa: CASTSPGQGRSPLHF
v_gene: TRBV6-1

CDR3aa: CASSKWRQDWGYTF
v_gene: TRBV21-1

CDR3aa: CASSLGDRGITEAFF
v_gene: TRBV5-1

CDR3aa: CASSDGGGGGTDTQYF
v_gene: TRBV6-4

CDR3aa: CASSSHSPIGSYTF
v_gene: TRBV28

CDR3aa: CASSSRTGMEETQYF
v_gene: TRBV5-1

CDR3aa: CASSEAGADYQPQHF
v_gene: TRBV6-1

CDR3aa: CASSDDSSYNSPLHF
v_gene: TRBV7-3

CDR3aa: CASSLTGQGNQPQHF
v_gene: TRBV7-2

CDR3aa: CASSAGGGETQYF
v_gene: TRBV2

CDR3aa: CATSSRDRGSTYEQYF
v_gene: TRBV15

CDR3aa: CASMRVTRDNSPLHF
v_gene: TRBV19

CDR3aa: CASSYGTWGEFMAQHF
v_gene: TRBV7-2

CDR3aa: CASSLGSTTSTDTQYF
v_gene: TRBV5-1

CDR3aa: CASSLYVPEGEQYF
v_gene: TRBV28

CDR3aa: CASSDYPTDTQYF
v_gene: TRBV6-4

CDR3aa: CASSQGQQAFF
v_gene: TRBV6-5

CDR3aa: CASSEAAIPRDRAGWDTQYF
v_gene: TRBV2

CDR3aa: CASSYGGRNRGYTF
v_gene: TRBV7-2

CDR3aa: CASGEGQYTGELFF
v_gene: TRBV7-3

CDR3aa: CASSIDSVYGYTF
v_gene: TRBV19

CDR3aa: CASSAPFTGTDTQYF
v_gene: TRBV9